Following are 7 T cell receptor beta chains from one sample sequenced in a study of response to subunit inactivated influenza vaccine. TCRdb redid the calling of the RT-PCR reads with MiXCR, one entry per CDR3 protein. In the table there are hundreds of thousands of distinct CDR3 sequences, approximately 10% of which are singletons. This sample also belongs to another study, concerning T cells expressing NK-cell markers. That report notes: The authors made TCR beta cDNA libraries by 5'RACE template switching. This switching added a universal primer site and UMIs.

The specimen was PBMCs from blood, collected on the day of vaccination. The receptors stem from a man between 45 and 60 years old who received an inactivated influenza vaccine.

This rearrangement joins TRBV7-2 to TRBJ1-2; 8 bases line up with TRBD1. Trimming at V came to 5 bases and at J to 8 bases, leaving 7 bases not matched to a gene. Looked up from germline, CDR1 is SGHTA and CDR2 is FQGNSA. This CDR3 region has 13 residues. The DNA for the CDR3 is TGTGCCAGCAGCCTCCGGACAGGGAGCGGCTACACCTTC. This encodes CASSLRTGSGYTF.

The chain carries TRBV27 and TRBJ2-5; maybe TRBD2 (6 bases). Trimming shortened V by 3 bases and J by 1 base, and 9 bases separated the two germline ends. This CDR3 contains 14 residues. Germline V gene lookup returns CDR1 MNHEY and CDR2 SMNVEV (reference sequence). The CDR3 nucleotides read TGTGCCAGCAGTTTTGCGGGACCCCAAGAGACCCAGTACTTC. Its translation is CASSFAGPQETQYF.

The V gene is TRBV5-1, the J gene TRBJ1-1, with TRBD1 matching over 7 bases. The CDR3 covers 16 residues. The J segment lost 1 base and the V segment lost 4 bases, leaving 10 bases of the junction unmatched. Germline CDR1 and CDR2: SGHRS and YFSETQ. CDR3 residues: CASSPGQGGRNTEAFF. Here the CDR3 DNA reads TGCGCCAGCAGCCCCGGGCAGGGGGGTAGGAACACTGAAGCTTTCTTT.

This clonotype was detected a few times. The rearrangement links TRBV7-2 to TRBJ2-1; D is unresolved. The length of the CDR3 is 14 residues. The germline V and J ends were trimmed by 8 bases and 1 base, with 12 bases remaining between them. Germline CDR1 SGHTA, CDR2 FQGNSA. The CDR3 DNA sequence: TGTGCCAGCTTCACGGGCTTATCCTACAATGAGCAGTTCTTC. Its translation is CASFTGLSYNEQFF.

This clonotype has only a few counts. The chain carries TRBV19 and TRBJ2-3, with TRBD2 identical over 9 bases. This CDR3 has 15 residues. J lost 4 bases, V lost 9 bases, and 11 bases had no gene match. The germline CDR1 and CDR2 sequences are LNHDA and SQIVND (reference sequence). The DNA of the CDR3 is TGTGCCAGCCGTGAGGCGGGAGGGCCCTCAGATACGCAGTATTTT. Amino acid sequence: CASREAGGPSDTQYF.

CDR3 bases: TGTGCCAGTAGTATCGGGAATTACAATGAGCAGTTCTTC. The encoded protein is CASSIGNYNEQFF. The chain employs TRBV19 and TRBJ2-1, with TRBD2 as a possible D gene (5 bases). From germline, CDR1 is LNHDA and CDR2 SQIVND (reference sequence). This CDR3 comprises 13 residues. Deletions cut 3 bases from V and 4 bases from J, with 7 bases between.

This clonotype was seen a handful of times. The chain couples TRBV7-8 to TRBJ2-3; perhaps TRBD2 as D (5 bases). This CDR3 region has 18 residues. Germline V gives CDR1 SGHVS, CDR2 FQNEAQ. Trimming stripped 5 bases from V and 0 bases from J, with 21 bases between. The CDR3 sequence: CASSLSSWGTGSTDTQYF. In nucleotides, the CDR3 is TGTGCCAGCAGCCTCTCGAGTTGGGGAACGGGAAGCACAGATACGCAGTATTTT.